A selection of T cell receptor beta chains follows, all from one sample in a study of cytomegalovirus exposure and HLA in healthy donors. This table comes from immunoSEQ multiplex PCR, and its TCRdb copy is limited to in-frame clones, with some not included. Among under 200,000 clones listed, 9.5% to 15% were seen once. Sequenced: PBMCs. The receptors originated from a man aged 50 or older in good health and CMV-seropositive. The conserved cysteine and the conserved F or W are not part of the CDR3 here.

V gene,J gene,CDR3 protein
TRBV7-9,TRBJ2-5,ASSSGGIIETQY
TRBV7-7,TRBJ2-2,ASSPQTSGGTGELF
TRBV7-4,TRBJ2-1,ASSSGPKNNEQF
TRBV5-1,TRBJ1-1,ASRELGENTEAF
TRBV4-1,TRBJ2-3,ASSQAPTGVGTDTQY
TRBV6-9,TRBJ1-5,ASSYPRGGGGQPQH
TRBV7-8,TRBJ1-6,ASSFSDSPLH
TRBV7-2,TRBJ1-1,ASSQTRTGLMNTEAF
TRBV4-3,TRBJ2-1,ASSQITSGVGNEQF
TRBV11-3,TRBJ1-2,ASSLDRETNYGYT
TRBV2,TRBJ1-2,ASSEYRQGRGGYT
TRBV2,TRBJ2-3,ASRVSGGGDTQY
TRBV6-5,TRBJ2-3,ASGAGGPRTDTQY